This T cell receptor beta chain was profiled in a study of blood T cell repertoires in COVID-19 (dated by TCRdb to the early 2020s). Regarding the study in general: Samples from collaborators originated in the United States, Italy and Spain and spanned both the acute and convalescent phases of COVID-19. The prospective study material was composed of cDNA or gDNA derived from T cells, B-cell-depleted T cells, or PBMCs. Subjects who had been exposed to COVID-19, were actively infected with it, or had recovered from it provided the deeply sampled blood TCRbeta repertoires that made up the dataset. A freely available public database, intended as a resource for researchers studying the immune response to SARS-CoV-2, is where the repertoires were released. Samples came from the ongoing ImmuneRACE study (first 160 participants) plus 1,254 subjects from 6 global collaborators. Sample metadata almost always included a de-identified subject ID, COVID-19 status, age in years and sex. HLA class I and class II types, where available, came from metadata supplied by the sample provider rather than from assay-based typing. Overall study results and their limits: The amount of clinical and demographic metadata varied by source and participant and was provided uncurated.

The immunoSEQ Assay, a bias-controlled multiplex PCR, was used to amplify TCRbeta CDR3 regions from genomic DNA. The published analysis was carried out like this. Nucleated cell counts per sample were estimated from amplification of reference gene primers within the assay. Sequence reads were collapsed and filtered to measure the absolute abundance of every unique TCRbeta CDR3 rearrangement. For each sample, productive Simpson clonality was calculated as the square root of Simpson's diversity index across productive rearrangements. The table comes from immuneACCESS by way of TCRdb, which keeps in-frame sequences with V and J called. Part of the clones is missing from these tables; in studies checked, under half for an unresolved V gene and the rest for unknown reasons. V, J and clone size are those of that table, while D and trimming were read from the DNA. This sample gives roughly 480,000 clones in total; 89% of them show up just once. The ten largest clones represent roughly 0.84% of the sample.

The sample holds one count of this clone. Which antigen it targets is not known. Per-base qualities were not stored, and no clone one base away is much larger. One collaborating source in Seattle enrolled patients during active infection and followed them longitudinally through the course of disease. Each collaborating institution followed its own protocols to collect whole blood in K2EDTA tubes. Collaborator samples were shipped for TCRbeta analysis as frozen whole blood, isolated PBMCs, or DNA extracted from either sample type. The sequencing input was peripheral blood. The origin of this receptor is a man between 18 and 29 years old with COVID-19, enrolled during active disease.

The nucleotide sequence reads TGTGCCAGCAGTTACCCGGGCACAGATACGCAGTATTTT. It translates to CASSYPGTDTQYF. The chain links TRBV6-2 or TRBV6-3 with TRBJ2-3; the D gene cannot be resolved reliably. Reading the germline V gene gives CDR1 MNHEY and CDR2 SVGEGT. The trim is 2 bases for V and 1 base for J, with a gap of 4 bases between the germline ends. The CDR3, from cysteine to phenylalanine, totals 13 residues. The retained sequence is limited to the CDR3, 39 bases, with the frame set at the first base.